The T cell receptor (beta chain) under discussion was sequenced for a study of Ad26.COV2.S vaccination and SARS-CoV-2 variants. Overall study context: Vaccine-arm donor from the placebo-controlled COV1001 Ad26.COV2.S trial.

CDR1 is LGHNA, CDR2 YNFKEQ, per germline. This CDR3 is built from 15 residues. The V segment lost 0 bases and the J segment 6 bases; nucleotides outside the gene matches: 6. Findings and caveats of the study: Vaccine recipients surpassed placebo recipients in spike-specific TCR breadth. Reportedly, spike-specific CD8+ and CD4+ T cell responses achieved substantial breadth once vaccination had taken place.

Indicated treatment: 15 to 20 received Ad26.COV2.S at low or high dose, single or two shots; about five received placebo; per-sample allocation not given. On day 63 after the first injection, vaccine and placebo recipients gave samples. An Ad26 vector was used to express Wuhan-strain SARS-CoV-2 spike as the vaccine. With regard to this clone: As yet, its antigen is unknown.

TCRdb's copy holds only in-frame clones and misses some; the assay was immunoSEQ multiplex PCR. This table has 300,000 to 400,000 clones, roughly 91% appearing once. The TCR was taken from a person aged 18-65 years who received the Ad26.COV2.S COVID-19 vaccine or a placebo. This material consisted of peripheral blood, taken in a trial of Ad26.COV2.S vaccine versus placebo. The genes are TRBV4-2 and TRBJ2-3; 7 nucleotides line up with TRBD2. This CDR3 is CASSQDGTKSDTQYF. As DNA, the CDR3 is TGTGCCAGCAGCCAAGACGGGACTAAGAGTGATACGCAGTATTTT.